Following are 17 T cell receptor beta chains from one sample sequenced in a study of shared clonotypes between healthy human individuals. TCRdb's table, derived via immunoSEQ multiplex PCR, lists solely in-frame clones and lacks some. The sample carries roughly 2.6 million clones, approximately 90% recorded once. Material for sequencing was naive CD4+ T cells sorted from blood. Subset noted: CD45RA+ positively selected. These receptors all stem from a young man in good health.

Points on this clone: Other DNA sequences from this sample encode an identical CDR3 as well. In DNA form, the CDR3 reads TGTGCCAGCAGTTACGGCGGGGGCGGAGAGACCCAGTACTTC. Translating gives CASSYGGGGETQYF. This chain connects TRBV6-5 to TRBJ2-5; maybe TRBD2 (7 bases). Germline V gene data show CDR1 as MNHEY and CDR2 as SVGAGI. Deletions cut 2 bases from V and 4 bases from J, with 11 bases between. The CDR3 sequence is 14 residues long.

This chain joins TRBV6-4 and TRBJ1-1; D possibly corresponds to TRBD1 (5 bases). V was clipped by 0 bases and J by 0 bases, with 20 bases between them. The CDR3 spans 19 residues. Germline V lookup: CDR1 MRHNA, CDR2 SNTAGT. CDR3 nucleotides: TGTGCCAGCAGTGACTCGAACAGGCGGGAGGGTACAATGAACACTGAAGCTTTCTTT. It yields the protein CASSDSNRREGTMNTEAFF.

CDR3 nucleotides: TGTGCCAGCAGCTGGAACCTGGACAATTTGAATGAGCAGTTCTTC. Residues: CASSWNLDNLNEQFF. The chain couples TRBV5-4 to TRBJ2-7, with D possibly TRBD1 on 5 matching bases. The end of the DNA is better explained by TRBJ2-1, so the J call may be wrong. Germline CDR1 and CDR2: SGHNT and YYREEE (reference sequence). This CDR3 is built from 15 residues.

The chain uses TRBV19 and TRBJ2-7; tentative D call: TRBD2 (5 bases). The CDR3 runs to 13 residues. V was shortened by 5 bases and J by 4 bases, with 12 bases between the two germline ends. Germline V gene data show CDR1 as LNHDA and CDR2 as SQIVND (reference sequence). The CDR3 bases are TGTGCCAGTAGTCGGGCAAGCGGTTACGAGCAGTACTTC. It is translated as CASSRASGYEQYF.

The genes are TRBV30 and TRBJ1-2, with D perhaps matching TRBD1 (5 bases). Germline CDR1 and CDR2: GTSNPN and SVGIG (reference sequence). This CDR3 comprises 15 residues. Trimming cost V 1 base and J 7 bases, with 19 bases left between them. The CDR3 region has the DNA TGTGCCTGGAGTGCCAGTGGGTCAGGGAAGGGTGGCTACACCTTC. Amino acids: CAWSASGSGKGGYTF.

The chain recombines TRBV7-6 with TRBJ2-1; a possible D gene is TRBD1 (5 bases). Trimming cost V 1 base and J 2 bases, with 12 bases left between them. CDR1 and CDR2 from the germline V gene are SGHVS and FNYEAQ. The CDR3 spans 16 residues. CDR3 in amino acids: CASSLVSGLTYNEQFF. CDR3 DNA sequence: TGTGCCAGCAGCTTAGTATCAGGGCTCACCTACAATGAGCAGTTCTTC.

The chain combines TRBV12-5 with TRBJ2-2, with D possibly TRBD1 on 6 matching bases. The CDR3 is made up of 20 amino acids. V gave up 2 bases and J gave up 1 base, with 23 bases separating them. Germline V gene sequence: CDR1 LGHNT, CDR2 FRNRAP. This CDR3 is CASGLTETGLLLVNTGELFF. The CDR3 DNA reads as TGTGCTAGTGGTTTGACAGAGACAGGCCTCCTACTAGTGAACACCGGGGAGCTGTTTTTT. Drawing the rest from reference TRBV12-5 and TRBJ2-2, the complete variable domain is DARVTQTPRHKVTEMGQEVTMRCQPILGHNTVFWYRQTMMQGLELLAYFRNRAPLDDSGMPKDRFSAEMPDATLATLKIQPSEPRDSAVYFCASGLTETGLLLVNTGELFFGEGSRLTVL.

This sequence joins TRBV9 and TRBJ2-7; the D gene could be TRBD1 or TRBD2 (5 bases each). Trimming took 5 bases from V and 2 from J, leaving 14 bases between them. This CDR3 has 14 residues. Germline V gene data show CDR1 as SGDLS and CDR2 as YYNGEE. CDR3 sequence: CASSGGPFPYEQYF. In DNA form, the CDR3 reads TGTGCCAGCAGTGGGGGACCCTTCCCCTACGAGCAGTACTTC.

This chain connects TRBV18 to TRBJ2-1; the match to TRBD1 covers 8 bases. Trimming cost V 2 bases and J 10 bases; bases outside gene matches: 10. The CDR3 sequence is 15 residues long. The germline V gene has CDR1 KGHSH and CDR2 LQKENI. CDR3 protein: CASSPYAGGSDEQFF. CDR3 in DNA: TGTGCCAGCTCACCATATGCAGGGGGCTCGGACGAGCAGTTCTTC.

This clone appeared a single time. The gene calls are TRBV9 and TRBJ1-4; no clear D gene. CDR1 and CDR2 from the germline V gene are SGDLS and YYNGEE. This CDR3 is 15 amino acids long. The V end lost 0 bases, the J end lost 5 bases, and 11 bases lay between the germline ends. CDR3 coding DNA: TGTGCCAGCAGCGTAGACAAGGGATCAAATGAAAAACTGTTTTTT. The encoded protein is CASSVDKGSNEKLFF.

The chain's CDR3 is CASSPGVGNEKLFF. DNA of the CDR3: TGCGCCAGCAGCCCGGGGGTTGGCAATGAAAAACTGTTTTTT. The chain recombines TRBV5-1 with TRBJ1-4; D possibly corresponds to TRBD1 (5 bases). Germline CDR1 is SGHRS and CDR2 is YFSETQ. Trimming removed 4 bases from V and 5 bases from J, with 12 bases in between. The CDR3 is 14 amino acids.

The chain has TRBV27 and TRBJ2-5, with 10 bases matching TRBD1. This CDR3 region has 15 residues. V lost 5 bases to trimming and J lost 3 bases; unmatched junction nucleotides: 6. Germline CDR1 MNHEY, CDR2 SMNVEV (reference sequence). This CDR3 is CASSGTGTGEETQYF. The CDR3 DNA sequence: TGTGCCAGCAGTGGTACAGGGACAGGGGAAGAGACCCAGTACTTC.

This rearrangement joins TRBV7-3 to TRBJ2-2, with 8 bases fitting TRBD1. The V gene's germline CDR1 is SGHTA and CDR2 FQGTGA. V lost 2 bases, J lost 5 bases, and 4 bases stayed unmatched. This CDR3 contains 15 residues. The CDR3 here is CASSLRTGSTGELFF. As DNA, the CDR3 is TGTGCCAGCAGCTTACGGACAGGGTCAACCGGGGAGCTGTTTTTT.

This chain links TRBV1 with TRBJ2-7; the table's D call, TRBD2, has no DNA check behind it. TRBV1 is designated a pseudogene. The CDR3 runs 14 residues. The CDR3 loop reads CTSRKRGGTYEQYF. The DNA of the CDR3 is TGCACCAGCAGAAAGCGGGGGGGCACGTACGAGCAGTACTTC.

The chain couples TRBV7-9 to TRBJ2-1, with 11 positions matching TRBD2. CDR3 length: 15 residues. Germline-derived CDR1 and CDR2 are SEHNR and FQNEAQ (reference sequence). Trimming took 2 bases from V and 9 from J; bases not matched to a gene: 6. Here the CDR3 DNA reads TGTGCCAGCAGCTTACGACTAGCGGGGCCTACTGAGCAGTTCTTC. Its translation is CASSLRLAGPTEQFF.

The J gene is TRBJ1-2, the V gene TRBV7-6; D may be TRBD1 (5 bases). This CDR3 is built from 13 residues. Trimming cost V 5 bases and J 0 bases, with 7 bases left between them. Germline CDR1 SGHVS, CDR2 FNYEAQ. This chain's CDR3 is CASSKGSNYGYTF. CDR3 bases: TGTGCCAGCAGCAAGGGGTCTAACTATGGCTACACCTTC. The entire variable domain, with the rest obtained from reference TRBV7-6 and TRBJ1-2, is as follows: GAGVSQSPRYKVTKRGQDVALRCDPISGHVSLYWYRQALGQGPEFLTYFNYEAQQDKSGLPNDRFSAERPEGSISTLTIQRTEQRDSAMYRCASSKGSNYGYTFGSGTRLTVV.

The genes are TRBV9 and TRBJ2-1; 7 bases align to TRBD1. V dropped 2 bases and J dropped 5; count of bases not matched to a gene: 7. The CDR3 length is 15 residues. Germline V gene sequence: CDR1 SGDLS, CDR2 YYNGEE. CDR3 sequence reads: CASSVRDRPNNEQFF. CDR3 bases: TGTGCCAGCAGCGTCCGGGACAGACCTAACAATGAGCAGTTCTTC.